The source of this T cell receptor beta chain is a study of blood T cell repertoires in COVID-19. Across the study: From the United States, Italy and Spain came samples of acute and convalescent COVID-19.

Seattle's cohort entered during active infection and was followed longitudinally. Original data processing: The authors estimated nucleated cell counts from reference gene primer amplification. TCRdb keeps only in-frame clones here, not all; method: immunoSEQ multiplex PCR. V, J and clone size are taken as reported in that table, and D and trimming were inferred from the DNA itself. The sample contains some 300,000 clones, 90% of which appear only once. The TCR was taken from a woman aged 40 to 55 with COVID-19, enrolled during active disease. The sample consisted of peripheral blood.

CDR3 in amino acids: CASSGASGVRNEQFF. The CDR3 DNA sequence: TGTGCCAGCAGTGGGGCATCGGGAGTGAGAAATGAGCAGTTCTTC. This chain uses TRBV6-4 with TRBJ2-1, with D possibly TRBD2 on 6 matching bases. V was trimmed by 4 bases and J by 7 bases, leaving 17 bases between them. Germline V gene lookup returns CDR1 MRHNA and CDR2 SNTAGT. The CDR3 has 15 residues.